The 18 T cell receptor beta chains below come from one sample, sequenced in a study of radiotherapy plus CTLA-4 blockade in lung cancer. Here immunoSEQ multiplex PCR was the method, and the copy in TCRdb shows in-frame clones only, minus some. Here the sample spans approximately 85,000 clones, approximately 80% being singletons. The sample in question was peripheral blood, obtained from a patient treated with radiotherapy plus ipilimumab. The receptors shown here come from a human donor with non-small cell lung cancer that progressed on radiotherapy plus ipilimumab.

CDR3: CASSLWTSGSSFEQFF. Here the CDR3 DNA reads TGTGCCAGCAGCTTATGGACTAGCGGGAGTTCATTTGAGCAGTTCTTC. This sequence joins TRBV7-9 and TRBJ2-1, with 13 bases that match TRBD2. This CDR3 spans 16 amino acids. CDR1 SEHNR and CDR2 FQNEAQ come from the germline V gene (reference sequence). Trimming at V came to 2 bases and at J to 9 bases, leaving 7 bases not matched to a gene.

This chain links TRBV28 with TRBJ2-3; no clear D. This CDR3 has 13 residues. The V gene's germline CDR1 is MDHEN and CDR2 SYDVKM. The ends were cut back, 6 bases at V and 5 bases at J, with 12 bases in the middle. CDR3 region: CASRIQAGDTQYF. DNA for the CDR3: TGTGCCAGCAGAATCCAAGCAGGAGATACGCAGTATTTT.

The gene calls are TRBV13 and TRBJ2-5; no clear D. Looked up from germline, CDR1 is PRHDT and CDR2 is FYEKMQ (reference sequence). Trimming shortened V by 0 bases and J by 2 bases, and 1 base separated the two germline ends. The CDR3 is made up of 12 amino acids. The DNA for the CDR3 is TGTGCCAGCAGCTTAGGACAAGAGACCCAGTACTTC. Amino acid sequence: CASSLGQETQYF.

This chain connects TRBV7-2 to TRBJ2-7; D gene uncertain. V lost 0 bases and J 2 bases, leaving 5 bases between the germline ends. The germline CDR1 and CDR2 sequences are SGHTA and FQGNSA. This CDR3 has 13 residues. The CDR3 DNA sequence: TGTGCCAGCAGCTTAGCCGCAACCTACGAGCAGTACTTC. Its translation: CASSLAATYEQYF.

V usage is TRBV4-3 and J usage is TRBJ2-5; 8 nucleotides agree with TRBD2. Germline CDR1 reads LGHNA; CDR2 reads YSLEER. V lost 4 bases, J lost 2 bases, and 3 bases stayed unmatched. The CDR3 runs 14 residues. The DNA for the CDR3 is TGCGCCAGCAGCCCCCGGGGGGGACAAGAGACCCAGTACTTC. Translating gives CASSPRGGQETQYF.

The gene calls are TRBV5-1 and TRBJ1-1, with D tentatively TRBD1 (6 bases). Trimming took 4 bases from V and 6 from J, leaving 16 bases between them. Looked up from germline, CDR1 is SGHRS and CDR2 is YFSETQ. This CDR3 has 14 amino acids. DNA of the CDR3: TGCGCCAGCAGCACAAATACAGGGTCCGCTGAAGCTTTCTTT. Protein sequence: CASSTNTGSAEAFF.

The chain recombines TRBV5-1 with TRBJ2-7, with TRBD1 identical over 7 bases. CDR3 length: 14 amino acids. Germline trimming cut 6 bases from V and 0 bases from J; bases unmatched to any gene: 6. Germline loops: CDR1 SGHRS, CDR2 YFSETQ. This CDR3 is CASNLQGPSYEQYF. CDR3 in DNA: TGCGCCAGCAACTTACAGGGGCCCTCCTACGAGCAGTACTTC. Based on the CDR3 plus reference TRBV5-1 and TRBJ2-7, the full variable domain is KAGVTQTPRYLIKTRGQQVTLSCSPISGHRSVSWYQQTPGQGLQFLFEYFSETQRNKGNFPGRFSGRQFSNSRSEMNVSTLELGDSALYLCASNLQGPSYEQYFGPGTRLTVT.

This clone was observed once. This chain joins TRBV5-4 and TRBJ2-3, with TRBD1 matching over 10 bases. The germline V gene has CDR1 SGHNT and CDR2 YYREEE (reference sequence). V was pared by 4 bases and J by 0 bases, with 17 bases of the junction left unmatched. The CDR3 totals 20 residues. The CDR3: CASSPRQGARRNPSTDTQYF. The DNA for the CDR3 is TGTGCCAGCAGCCCGAGACAGGGGGCGCGGCGCAACCCTAGCACAGATACGCAGTATTTT. Looking up the rest from reference TRBV5-4 and TRBJ2-3 gives the full variable domain: ETGVTQSPTHLIKTRGQQVTLRCSSQSGHNTVSWYQQALGQGPQFIFQYYREEENGRGNFPPRFSGLQFPNYSSELNVNALELDDSALYLCASSPRQGARRNPSTDTQYFGPGTRLTVL.

The V call is TRBV9, the J call TRBJ2-3; D might be TRBD1 or TRBD2, each matching 5 bases. Trimming pared 4 bases from V and 0 bases from J, leaving 15 bases between. The CDR3 is 16 amino acids. The germline V gene encodes CDR1 SGDLS and CDR2 YYNGEE. The CDR3 spells CASSPTDRLSTDTQYF. CDR3 coding DNA: TGTGCCAGCAGCCCTACTGACAGACTAAGCACAGATACGCAGTATTTT.

The genes are TRBV5-4 and TRBJ2-7, with 14 bases lining up with TRBD2. Trimming at V came to 4 bases and at J to 6 bases, leaving 6 bases not matched to a gene. CDR1 and CDR2 (germline): SGHNT, YYREEE (reference sequence). The CDR3 contains 15 residues. CDR3 amino acids: CASSKETSGRGEQYF. The CDR3 DNA sequence: TGTGCCAGCAGCAAGGAGACTAGCGGGAGGGGCGAGCAGTACTTC.

The gene calls are TRBV18 and TRBJ1-1; 7 bases map to TRBD1. CDR1 is KGHSH, CDR2 LQKENI, per germline. V was clipped by 3 bases and J by 1 base; unmatched bases: 8. The CDR3 spans 16 residues. Here the CDR3 reads CASSPTVDRENTEAFF. The DNA for the CDR3 is TGTGCCAGCTCACCGACCGTCGACAGGGAGAACACTGAAGCTTTCTTT.

The chain combines TRBV5-8 with TRBJ1-2; D is uncertain. This CDR3 comprises 14 residues. From germline, CDR1 is SGHTS and CDR2 YDEGEE. V was cut by 6 bases and J by 6 bases, with 18 bases left in between. The chain's CDR3 is CASISRTSSHGYTF. The CDR3 DNA sequence: TGTGCCAGCATTTCTAGGACGTCCAGCCATGGCTACACCTTC. The full variable domain, completed using reference TRBV5-8 and TRBJ1-2, is EAGVTQSPTHLIKTRGQQATLRCSPISGHTSVYWYQQALGLGLQFLLWYDEGEERNRGNFPPRFSGRQFPNYSSELNVNALELEDSALYLCASISRTSSHGYTFGSGTRLTVV.

This clone was counted a few times. The J gene is TRBJ1-2, the V gene TRBV2; D may be TRBD1 (5 bases). CDR1 is SNHLY and CDR2 is FYNNEI in the germline V gene. V was trimmed by 2 bases and J by 6 bases, leaving 16 bases between them. The CDR3 has 15 residues. CDR3 in DNA: TGTGCCAGCAGTGAAAGAGCAGGGTACCGGGATGGCTACACCTTC. Amino acids: CASSERAGYRDGYTF.

In the case of this clone: Sequence at one end of the junction differs from germline and may be a read error. The genes are TRBV6-1 and TRBJ2-3, with D possibly matching TRBD2 (7 bases). Germline CDR1 reads MNHNS; CDR2 reads SASEGT. The CDR3 contains 10 residues. CDR3 bases: TGTGCCAGCAGCGGGGGGCCCCTACGTTTT. This sequence encodes CASSGGPLRF.

The V gene is TRBV27, the J gene TRBJ2-6; D not certain. Trimming pared 6 bases from V and 0 bases from J, leaving 3 bases between. The CDR3 loop spans 13 amino acids. Per the germline V gene, CDR1 is MNHEY and CDR2 is SMNVEV (reference sequence). The CDR3 spells CASRFSGANVLTF. In nucleotides, the CDR3 is TGTGCCAGCAGGTTCTCTGGGGCCAACGTCCTGACTTTC.

The chain links TRBV27 to TRBJ1-1; D uncertain. Germline CDR1 reads MNHEY; CDR2 reads SMNVEV (reference sequence). CDR3 length: 12 residues. V was pared by 7 bases and J by 7 bases, with 13 bases between. In DNA, the CDR3 is TGTGCCAGCAACGACCTAATTTGTGAAGCTTTCTTT. Encoded protein: CASNDLICEAFF.

Written as DNA, the CDR3 is TGTGCCAGCAGCTTGGTTGGGACAAATGGCTACACCTTC. It translates to CASSLVGTNGYTF. V is TRBV5-5 and J is TRBJ1-2; D might be TRBD1 (6 bases). The germline V gene has CDR1 SGHKS and CDR2 YYEKEE (reference sequence). The CDR3 is 13 amino acids. The V gene lost 0 bases and the J gene lost 6 bases, with 9 bases spanning the gap.

The chain joins TRBV7-2 to TRBJ2-3; D is possibly TRBD2 (7 bases). Looked up from germline, CDR1 is SGHTA and CDR2 is FQGNSA. The CDR3 covers 16 residues. The germline V and J ends were trimmed by 1 base and 6 bases, with 17 bases remaining between them. CDR3 sequence reads: CASSLGLAGAGDTQYF. The CDR3 nucleotides are TGTGCCAGCAGCTTAGGTTTGGCGGGGGCTGGGGATACGCAGTATTTT.